The 18 T cell receptor beta chains in this list originate from one sample, sequenced in a study of technical replicates of blood from several donors. Sequencing was performed with immunoSEQ multiplex PCR; in TCRdb, only in-frame clones are kept and a portion is missing. The table has more than 75,000 clones, 65% to 90% seen once; the top ten hold roughly 4.5%. The source material was PBMCs. The receptor set was obtained from a human donor in good health. Some clones in this sample may be carry-over from other donors' samples.

The gene calls are TRBV4-1 and TRBJ1-4; no reliable D call. Deletions cut 4 bases from V and 8 bases from J, with 20 bases between. CDR3 length equals 16 residues. Per the germline V gene, CDR1 is MGHRA and CDR2 is YSYEKL. The CDR3 region has the DNA TGCGCCAGCAGCCTAAGTCCCCCAGGTTTTGACGAAAAACTGTTTTTT. Its protein is CASSLSPPGFDEKLFF.

CDR3 amino acids: CASSETLRNEQFF. DNA for the CDR3: TGTGCCAGCAGTGAGACCCTGCGGAATGAGCAGTTCTTC. The rearrangement uses TRBV2 and TRBJ2-1, with unresolved D. V lost 3 bases and J lost 7, with 10 bases in between. The CDR3 loop spans 13 amino acids. CDR1 SNHLY and CDR2 FYNNEI come from the germline V gene.

J is TRBJ1-2 and V is TRBV18; 7 bases are a match to TRBD1. Looked up from germline, CDR1 is KGHSH and CDR2 is LQKENI. The CDR3 has 16 amino acids. After removal of 5 bases from V and 3 bases from J, the junction contained 12 bases not matched to a gene. The CDR3 reads CASSGRTGPYDYGYTF. The CDR3 coding sequence is TGTGCCAGCTCAGGAAGGACAGGTCCCTATGACTATGGCTACACCTTC.

The V call is TRBV27, the J call TRBJ1-1; a possible D gene is TRBD1 (6 bases). CDR1 MNHEY and CDR2 SMNVEV come from the germline V gene (reference sequence). The V and J ends lost 4 bases and 5 bases respectively, with 14 bases between them. CDR3 length: 14 residues. CDR3 in amino acids: CASSSHTGKTEAFF. CDR3 nucleotides: TGTGCCAGCAGTTCTCACACAGGGAAAACTGAAGCTTTCTTT.

J is TRBJ2-7 and V is TRBV7-2; perhaps TRBD1 as D (6 bases). The CDR3 loop spans 13 amino acids. V lost 6 bases and J lost 6, with 15 bases in between. Germline CDR1 reads SGHTA; CDR2 reads FQGNSA. The CDR3 region is CASRSTTGSEQYF. CDR3 bases: TGTGCCAGCAGGTCAACCACAGGGTCCGAGCAGTACTTC.

The chain uses TRBV4-3 and TRBJ1-4, with D unclear. Trimming stripped 0 bases from V and 7 bases from J, with 12 bases between. Germline V lookup: CDR1 LGHNA, CDR2 YSLEER. The CDR3 contains 15 residues. The CDR3 protein is CASSQETRALEKLFF. The CDR3 region has the DNA TGCGCCAGCAGCCAAGAAACGCGGGCCCTTGAAAAACTGTTTTTT.

The chain uses TRBV7-6 and TRBJ2-2, with D perhaps TRBD2 (5 bases). Germline lookup yields CDR1 SGHVS and CDR2 FNYEAQ. The CDR3 sequence is 14 residues long. Trimming left V 4 bases short and J 0 bases short, with 6 bases between. CDR3 region: CASSSTTNTGELFF. In nucleotides, the CDR3 is TGTGCCAGCAGCTCGACTACGAACACCGGGGAGCTGTTTTTT.

This sequence joins TRBV7-8 and TRBJ1-5; D unresolved. The CDR3 length is 17 residues. In germline, CDR1 is SGHVS, CDR2 FQNEAQ. V was shortened by 1 base and J by 0 bases, with 13 bases between the two germline ends. The CDR3: CASSLGETGYSNQPQHF. In nucleotides, the CDR3 is TGTGCCAGCAGCTTAGGTGAGACGGGATATAGCAATCAGCCCCAGCATTTT. Complete variable domain (other parts from reference TRBV7-8 and TRBJ1-5): GAGVSQSPRYKVAKRGQDVALRCDPISGHVSLFWYQQALGQGPEFLTYFQNEAQLDKSGLPSDRFFAERPEGSVSTLKIQRTQQEDSAVYLCASSLGETGYSNQPQHFGDGTRLSIL.

This clone was recorded a few times. The chain employs TRBV25-1 and TRBJ2-5; tentative D call: TRBD1 (7 bases). Trimming pared 0 bases from V and 5 bases from J, leaving 13 bases between. This CDR3 comprises 15 residues. The V gene's germline CDR1 is MGHDK and CDR2 SYGVNS. The CDR3 reads CASSEYGRGRETQYF. CDR3 coding DNA: TGTGCCAGCAGTGAATACGGCAGGGGGAGGGAGACCCAGTACTTC.

The rearrangement joins TRBV6-5 to TRBJ2-7; 9 nucleotides match TRBD2. V shed 7 bases, J shed 7 bases, and the junction held 8 bases outside the gene matches. The germline CDR1 and CDR2 sequences are MNHEY and SVGAGI. This CDR3 contains 13 residues. CDR3 in amino acids: CASTRAGGREQYF. The DNA of the CDR3 is TGTGCCAGCACCCGGGCGGGGGGGCGAGAGCAGTACTTC.

There are a few counts of this clone. The CDR3 coding sequence is TGTGCCAGCAGAGGAGGACAGGGAAGAGACATTCAGTACTTC. Translated, it gives CASRGGQGRDIQYF. The chain couples TRBV2 to TRBJ2-4; 8 bases match TRBD1. Germline trimming cut 6 bases from V and 8 bases from J; bases unmatched to any gene: 9. The CDR3 runs to 14 residues. The germline CDR1 and CDR2 sequences are SNHLY and FYNNEI. Full variable domain (rest looked up from reference TRBV2 and TRBJ2-4): EPEVTQTPSHQVTQMGQEVILRCVPISNHLYFYWYRQILGQKVEFLVSFYNNEISEKSEIFDDQFSVERPDGSNFTLKIRSTKLEDSAMYFCASRGGQGRDIQYFGAGTRLSVL.

The V gene is TRBV29-1, the J gene TRBJ2-7, with a possible D match to TRBD1 (6 bases). Per germline, CDR1 SQVTM and CDR2 ANQGSEA. V shed 7 bases and J shed 0 bases, with 13 bases lying between them. This CDR3 has 13 amino acids. The CDR3 loop is CSASPGHSYEQYF. The DNA for the CDR3 is TGCAGCGCATCTCCGGGACACTCCTACGAGCAGTACTTC.

This chain connects TRBV7-9 to TRBJ1-1, with no clear D. The V gene's germline CDR1 is SEHNR and CDR2 FQNEAQ (reference sequence). V dropped 1 base and J dropped 2 bases, with 11 bases sitting between them. CDR3 size: 15 residues. CDR3 sequence reads: CASSLGVGSNTEAFF. CDR3 bases: TGTGCCAGCAGCTTAGGTGTGGGCTCTAACACTGAAGCTTTCTTT.

V usage is TRBV10-3 and J usage is TRBJ2-1, with TRBD2 matching over 7 bases. The CDR3 runs to 16 residues. V shed 2 bases and J 1 base; nucleotides not matched to a gene: 5. The germline CDR1 and CDR2 sequences are ENHRY and SYGVKD. CDR3 in DNA: TGTGCCATCAGTGAGGGGGCGGGAGCTTCCTACAATGAGCAGTTCTTC. Its protein product is CAISEGAGASYNEQFF.

The chain couples TRBV18 to TRBJ1-1; 10 nucleotides agree with TRBD1. Germline V gene sequence: CDR1 KGHSH, CDR2 LQKENI. The CDR3 is 14 residues long. V dropped 6 bases and J dropped 5; count of bases not matched to a gene: 6. Here the CDR3 DNA reads TGTGCCAGCTCCCGGGACAGGGGAACAACTGAAGCTTTCTTT. The encoded protein is CASSRDRGTTEAFF.

V is TRBV2 and J is TRBJ2-7, with a weak D call TRBD2 (5 bases). V lost 10 bases and J lost 0, with 16 bases in between. The CDR3 length is 14 residues. CDR1 and CDR2 (germline): SNHLY, FYNNEI. As DNA, the CDR3 is TGTGCCACCTTGAGCGGTCCAAGCTCCTACGAGCAGTACTTC. Amino acid sequence: CATLSGPSSYEQYF.

This chain connects TRBV27 to TRBJ2-7, with 10 bases lining up with TRBD1. The CDR3 has 15 residues. Looked up from germline, CDR1 is MNHEY and CDR2 is SMNVEV (reference sequence). V lost 4 bases and J lost 3; bases outside the gene matches: 6. The CDR3 DNA sequence: TGTGCCAGCAGTTACCGGACAGGGGGGAACTACGAGCAGTACTTC. It specifies CASSYRTGGNYEQYF.

This clone was counted many times. The CDR3 reads CASSQDGDRGSEQYF. The DNA for the CDR3 is TGTGCCAGCAGCCAGGATGGGGACAGGGGGAGTGAGCAGTACTTC. This rearrangement joins TRBV4-2 to TRBJ2-7; 11 positions agree with TRBD1. The germline CDR1 and CDR2 sequences are LGHNA and YNFKEQ. V trimming: 3 bases; J trimming: 7 bases; junction bases outside the gene matches: 8. This CDR3 comprises 15 residues.